The present TCR beta chain was sequenced within a study of beta chain features in type 1 diabetes. Study-wide points: People with Type 1 diabetes carried modestly yet significantly shorter TCRB CDR3s in all four CD4+ subsets. Individuals with type 1 diabetes displayed fewer insertions and more deletions at VDJ junctions.

All of the isolated RNA was reverse transcribed, so expressed TCRB transcripts were sequenced. The protocol was immunoSEQ multiplex PCR, while the TCRdb copy is restricted to in-frame clones and leaves out a portion. The profile shows about 28,000 clones, about 65% of them singletons. A single heparinised draw of around 110 mL on average was taken per donor. Stem cell-like memory, regulatory, central memory and naive CD4+ cells were sorted via CD45RO/CCR7/CD25/CD127/CD95/CD27. Trimming took 6 bases from V and 2 from J, leaving 4 bases between them. The germline CDR1 and CDR2 sequences are MDHEN and SYDVKM. The CDR3 has 11 residues. Concerning this clone: As yet, its antigen is unknown.

The specimen was Tregs from blood. The chain links TRBV28 to TRBJ1-1; no clear D. The sequence came from a young woman with type 1 diabetes. CDR3 coding DNA: TGTGCCAGCAGATATAACACTGAAGCTTTCTTT. Amino acid sequence: CASRYNTEAFF.